This T cell receptor beta chain was sequenced for a study of blood T cell repertoires in COVID-19. Study-level background: COVID-19 samples from acute and convalescent phases originated in the United States, Italy and Spain. The analysed material was cDNA or gDNA that came from T cells, B-cell-depleted T cells, or PBMCs.

This clone was counted between two and nine times. Under the authors' procedure: Amplification of reference gene primers was used by the study to estimate nucleated cell counts. Method: immunoSEQ multiplex PCR; TCRdb's copy keeps in-frame clones and lacks some. That table furnishes V, J and clone size, whereas the DNA furnished D and trimming. Of roughly 57,000 clones detected, 77% appear once; the ten largest clones hold about 45%. The CDR3 runs to 16 residues. The germline V gene has CDR1 ENHRY and CDR2 SYGVKD. V lost 6 bases to trimming and J lost 4 bases; unmatched junction nucleotides: 6. The origin of this receptor is a man between 65 and 79 years old with active or convalescent COVID-19. Sequencing was carried out using peripheral blood. This sequence joins TRBV10-3 and TRBJ2-3; 14 nucleotides align to TRBD2. This CDR3 is CAISPGLAGGSDTQYF. CDR3 nucleotides: TGTGCCATCAGCCCCGGACTAGCGGGGGGATCAGATACGCAGTATTTT.